The sequence of this TCR beta chain was determined in a study of OX40 agonist ivuxolimab in advanced cancers. Overall study: Patients treated during dose escalation were battling hepatocellular carcinoma, melanoma, renal cell or head and neck cancer.

The CDR3 spans 12 residues. Per the germline V gene, CDR1 is SGHNT and CDR2 is YYREEE (reference sequence). The V and J ends lost 5 bases and 7 bases respectively, with 9 bases between them. Some clones are missing from TCRdb's copy, which holds only in-frame ones; the method was immunoSEQ multiplex PCR. The sample has about 73,000 clones, roughly 90% seen once. The chain uses TRBV5-4 and TRBJ2-2; D may be TRBD1 (5 bases). Sequences were derived from CD4+ or CD8+ T cells sorted from blood, sampled in a trial of the OX40 agonist ivuxolimab. The sequence derives from an adult with an advanced solid tumor such as melanoma, head and neck, liver or kidney cancer. The CDR3 is CASRLQGGELFF. The CDR3 nucleotides are TGTGCCAGCAGGCTTCAGGGCGGGGAGCTGTTTTTT.